A single sample gave rise to the 14 T cell receptor beta chains below, sequenced in a study of regulatory T cells in long-lasting Graves disease. Investigators prepared the TCR beta libraries by applying iRepertoire HTBI primers and Arm-PCR of CDR3 regions. TCRdb re-called the multiplex PCR reads through MiXCR, storing one row per CDR3 protein. The sample contains roughly 400,000 distinct CDR3 sequences, 20% to 25% of which appear only once. The time point: persistent/refractory GD, antithyroid drugs over 5 years with positive TRAb. PBMCs provided the RNA from which the TCR library was made. Source: peripheral blood mononuclear cells (PBMCs), taken when the disease was refractory, from a patient treated with antithyroid drugs. These receptors all come from a female donor with Graves disease.

V is TRBV7-9 and J is TRBJ2-4, with 11 bases identical to TRBD2. The CDR3 length is 14 residues. V shed 5 bases, J shed 16 bases, and the junction held 13 bases outside the gene matches. Germline loops: CDR1 SEHNR, CDR2 FQNEAQ (reference sequence). CDR3 coding DNA: TGTGCCAGCAGCCTGGGGACTAGCGGCAGTTCTCGATACTTC. Its translation: CASSLGTSGSSRYF.

The chain recombines TRBV12-3 or TRBV12-4 with TRBJ2-3, with 8 bases lining up with TRBD1. The trim removed 4 bases at V and 2 bases at J, leaving 5 bases unmatched. CDR3 size: 15 residues. CDR3 sequence: CASSSNRGATDTQYF. The DNA of the CDR3 is TGTGCCAGCAGTTCGAACAGGGGGGCCACAGATACGCAGTATTTT.

This clonotype was detected ten times or more. The rearrangement uses TRBV2 and TRBJ2-7; TRBD2 agrees at 9 bases. The germline V gene has CDR1 SNHLY and CDR2 FYNNEI. J lost 3 bases, V lost 3 bases, and 6 bases had no gene match. The CDR3 consists of 15 residues. CDR3: CASSEGLAGIYEQYF. CDR3 coding DNA: TGTGCCAGCAGTGAGGGTCTAGCGGGGATCTACGAGCAGTACTTC.

The chain is built from TRBV15 and TRBJ2-3; possibly TRBD2 for D (5 bases). The CDR3 has 12 amino acids. The germline V gene has CDR1 LNHNV and CDR2 YYDKDF (reference sequence). With 4 bases removed from V and 9 bases from J, the gap between germline ends came to 11 bases. CDR3 protein: CATSTPSGTQYF. The CDR3 nucleotides are TGTGCCACCAGCACCCCCTCGGGGACGCAGTATTTT.

This clonotype was counted many times. The chain has TRBV10-3 and TRBJ2-5; 10 nucleotides align to TRBD2. Germline lookup yields CDR1 ENHRY and CDR2 SYGVKD. The junction had 7 bases not matched to a gene; V was cut back by 11 bases and J by 1 base. The CDR3 has 14 residues. CDR3 sequence (DNA): TGTGCCTCCAAGGGACTAGCGCTCCAAGAGACCCAGTACTTC. Its protein is CASKGLALQETQYF.

The table lists this clonotype with many counts. The chain links TRBV28 to TRBJ2-2, with TRBD1 as a possible D gene (5 bases). V lost 2 bases and J 5 bases, leaving 9 bases between the germline ends. The CDR3 spans 14 residues. Germline CDR1 MDHEN, CDR2 SYDVKM. This chain's CDR3 is CASSLPQGTGELFF. CDR3 nucleotides: TGTGCCAGCAGTTTACCTCAGGGTACCGGGGAGCTGTTTTTT.

As regards this clonotype: A much larger clone lies one base from this, so it may be a read error. The chain has TRBV6-4 and TRBJ1-1; D not resolved. Germline assignment: CDR1 MRHNA and CDR2 SNTAGT. The CDR3 consists of 14 residues. CDR3 DNA sequence: TGTGCCTGCAGTTACGATTCCCCACAGACTGAAGCTTTCTTT. Translating gives CACSYDSPQTEAFF.

V is TRBV6-2 or TRBV6-3 and J is TRBJ2-5; maybe TRBD2 (7 bases). CDR1 and CDR2 (germline): MNHEY, SVGEGT. CDR3 length equals 16 residues. The V end lost 7 bases, the J end lost 6 bases, and 24 bases lay between the germline ends. The CDR3 DNA follows: TGTGCCAGCACCCCAGGGGCTAGCGGAGCCAGGAAGACCCAGTACTTC. Translation gives CASTPGASGARKTQYF.

CDR3 in DNA: TGTGCCAGCAGCCCAACGGGAAGTTTTCGGAATGAGCAGTTCTTC. As protein: CASSPTGSFRNEQFF. The chain employs TRBV3-1 and TRBJ2-1; D may be TRBD2 (5 bases). CDR1 LGHDT and CDR2 YNNKEL come from the germline V gene (reference sequence). The CDR3 is made up of 15 amino acids. Trimming took off 4 bases at V and 7 bases at J, with 17 bases between the two ends.

The sample holds a few counts of this clonotype. The J gene is TRBJ2-7, the V gene TRBV9, with 7 nucleotides matching TRBD2. Germline CDR1 is SGDLS and CDR2 is YYNGEE. V was pared by 4 bases and J by 0 bases, with 7 bases of the junction left unmatched. This CDR3 contains 15 residues. The CDR3 loop reads CASSPLGGSSYEQYF. CDR3 sequence (DNA): TGTGCCAGCAGCCCCCTGGGAGGGAGCTCCTACGAGCAGTACTTC.

The table lists this clonotype with a few counts. This chain links TRBV29-1 with TRBJ1-2; TRBD1 might be the D (6 bases). Germline-derived CDR1 and CDR2 are SQVTM and ANQGSEA. V was clipped by 4 bases and J by 2 bases, with 14 bases between them. CDR3 size: 14 residues. CDR3 sequence reads: CSVVGDRQNYGYTF. For the CDR3, the DNA is TGCAGCGTTGTTGGTGACAGGCAAAACTATGGCTACACCTTC.

This clonotype has only a few counts. At one boundary the junction diverges from the germline segment, which might be a read error. The V and J genes are TRBV18 and TRBJ1-2; no clear D. The CDR3 totals 11 residues. CDR1 KGHSH and CDR2 LQKENI come from the germline V gene. The CDR3 coding sequence is TGTGCCAGCTCACCACACACAGCGGATCAATTC. This encodes CASSPHTADQF.

This clonotype has a handful of counts. J is TRBJ2-7 and V is TRBV29-1; D uncertain. Germline V gene data show CDR1 as SQVTM and CDR2 as ANQGSEA. Trimming stripped 6 bases from V and 2 bases from J, with 8 bases between. CDR3 size: 11 residues. The CDR3 loop reads CSVPDPYEQYF. As DNA, the CDR3 is TGCAGCGTGCCGGACCCCTACGAGCAGTACTTC.

This clonotype was observed many times. The chain uses TRBV27 and TRBJ1-5; D is uncertain. In germline, CDR1 is MNHEY, CDR2 SMNVEV (reference sequence). V lost 6 bases and J lost 4, with 16 bases in between. CDR3 length equals 15 residues. CDR3 in amino acids: CASSGLYQLNQPQHF. In DNA form, the CDR3 reads TGTGCCAGCAGCGGACTCTATCAGTTGAATCAGCCCCAGCATTTT.